The clone carrying this T cell receptor beta chain showed up many times. V was shortened by 6 bases and J by 0 bases, with 5 bases between the two germline ends. This CDR3 contains 12 residues. The data stem from a study of human T cells and chemical hapten exposure. Across the study: While the approximately 25-week study was under way, patients received diphenylcyclopropenone on the scalp every week. Per-sample TCR yield variability stemmed mainly from small pooled library volume differences.

The time point is: patch test 2, 6 weeks after DPC sensitization. Treatment of the sample: therapeutic diphenylcyclopropenone sensitization with weekly scalp DPC. Donation of samples came from alopecia patients who were 18 to 70 years old and suitable for DPC. TCRdb processed the RACE reads anew with MiXCR; each CDR3 protein has one entry. The sample includes roughly 380,000 distinct CDR3 sequences, just under 6.5% seen only once; the top ten take around 6.1%. This rearrangement joins TRBV12-3 or TRBV12-4 to TRBJ1-2, with unresolved D. The sequence was obtained from a woman under 30 with alopecia areata. Some clones in this sample may be carry-over from other donors' samples. This specimen was whole blood, taken in connection with sensitization to the hapten diphenylcyclopropenone (DPC). Here the CDR3 reads CASSQTNYGYTF. CDR3 nucleotide sequence: TGTGCCAGCAGCCAGACTAACTATGGCTACACCTTC.